Listed below are T cell receptor beta chains from one sample, sequenced in a study of cytomegalovirus exposure and HLA in healthy donors. Some clones are missing from TCRdb's copy, which holds only in-frame ones; the method was immunoSEQ multiplex PCR. The data contain roughly 100,000 clones, approximately 14% of them singletons. Input material: PBMCs. The receptors were gathered from a female donor in good health and CMV-seronegative. Each CDR3 is given with its conserved first and last residue. The order of the fields is clone size, V gene, CDR3 length, J gene, D gene, CDR3 DNA, CDR3 protein. D genes are given only for firm matches. Not every row has a clone size; where given, it reads once, few, many or a size class.

>.|TRBV29-1|14|TRBJ1-1|.
TGCAGCGGTCGAAGGACAGTGAGGAACACTGAAGCTTTCTTT
CSGRRTVRNTEAFF
>.|TRBV5-6|15|TRBJ2-2|.
TGTGCCAGCAGCCCCAACCGACTGACCACCGGGGAGCTGTTTTTT
CASSPNRLTTGELFF
>.|TRBV28|16|TRBJ2-1|TRBD2
TGTGCCAGCAGTTTACTCGGCGGGAGCTCCTACAATGAGCAGTTCTTC
CASSLLGGSSYNEQFF
>.|TRBV6-6|15|TRBJ2-1|TRBD1
TGTGCCAGCAGTTTTCCGCCGGGACAGCCCAATGAGCAGTTCTTC
CASSFPPGQPNEQFF
>.|TRBV30|13|TRBJ1-4|.
TGTGCCTGGAGTGAGGAGGGCTATGAAAAACTGTTTTTT
CAWSEEGYEKLFF
>.|TRBV5-4|14|TRBJ1-1|TRBD1
TGTGCCAGCAGCGTCAGGACAGGGGTAACTGAAGCTTTCTTT
CASSVRTGVTEAFF
>few|TRBV12-5|14|TRBJ2-1|TRBD1
TGTGCTAGTGGGGGACAGGGGGCGTCGAATGAGCAGTTCTTC
CASGGQGASNEQFF
>.|TRBV5-1|15|TRBJ2-5|TRBD2
TGCGCCAGCAGCTTGGGGACGGGAGGGGGAGAGACCCAGTACTTC
CASSLGTGGGETQYF
>.|TRBV19|13|TRBJ1-2|.
TGTGCCAGTAGTACCTCCAGGGAGGCTGGCTACACCTTC
CASSTSREAGYTF
>.|TRBV2|15|TRBJ2-3|TRBD2
TGTGCCAGCAAGAGGACTAGCGGGGTACCCGATACGCAGTATTTT
CASKRTSGVPDTQYF
>.|TRBV6-1|15|TRBJ2-3|.
TGTGCCAGCAGCCCCATGGGGCAGGCTTCGGATACGCAGTATTTT
CASSPMGQASDTQYF
>.|TRBV30|15|TRBJ1-2|.
TGTGCCTGGAGGAAGCCTCAACAGGGATACTATGGCTACACCTTC
CAWRKPQQGYYGYTF
>few|TRBV5-1|15|TRBJ1-4|.
TGCGCCAGCAGCTTGGATGGCAGGGAAAACGAAAAACTGTTTTTT
CASSLDGRENEKLFF
>.|TRBV4-3|16|TRBJ2-3|.
TGCGCCAGCAGCCAAAGCTGGGCGAGGGGCACAGATACGCAGTATTTT
CASSQSWARGTDTQYF
>few|TRBV6-4|12|TRBJ2-7|TRBD2
TGTGCCAGCTCCGGGACTACCTACGAGCAGTACTTC
CASSGTTYEQYF
>few|TRBV12-5|17|TRBJ2-6|TRBD2
TGTGCTAGTGGTTTGGTCACCGGGAGGGCTGGGGCCAACGTCCTGACTTTC
CASGLVTGRAGANVLTF
>.|TRBV7-9|16|TRBJ2-2|.
TGTGCCAGCAGCTTTTCGCCGGGACACAACACCGGGGAGCTGTTTTTT
CASSFSPGHNTGELFF
>.|TRBV10-3|15|TRBJ2-7|TRBD2
TGTGCCATCAGTGAGTCTATAGCGGGGGGACTCGAGCAGTACTTC
CAISESIAGGLEQYF
>.|TRBV4-3|16|TRBJ2-2|TRBD2
TGCGCCAGCAGCCGAGGGACTAGCGGGAACACCGGGGAGCTGTTTTTT
CASSRGTSGNTGELFF
>.|TRBV6-1|13|TRBJ2-5|.
TGTGCCAGCAGTGGTGACTTAAAAGAGACCCAGTACTTC
CASSGDLKETQYF
>.|TRBV7-2|17|TRBJ2-7|TRBD2
TGTGCCAGCAGCTTAGAATCGGGGGGACTGGCTCCTTACGAGCAGTACTTC
CASSLESGGLAPYEQYF
>few|TRBV6-6|14|TRBJ2-3|.
TGTGCCAGCAGTCCTGCAGGCAGCACAGATACGCAGTATTTT
CASSPAGSTDTQYF
>.|TRBV2|14|TRBJ2-7|TRBD2
TGTGCCAGCAGTGACTGGGAGGGCCGCCACGAGCAGTACTTC
CASSDWEGRHEQYF
>.|TRBV5-6|12|TRBJ1-1|.
TGTGCCAGCAGCCGAGCAAGCACTGAAGCTTTCTTT
CASSRASTEAFF
>few|TRBV4-2|15|TRBJ2-2|.
TGTGCCAGCAGCCAAGAAGGGTCGAGGGCCGGGGAGCTGTTTTTT
CASSQEGSRAGELFF
>few|TRBV6-6|15|TRBJ2-7|TRBD2
TGTGCCAGCAGTTACCCCGGGACTAGTCCAGGCGAGCAGTACTTC
CASSYPGTSPGEQYF
>few|TRBV7-9|12|TRBJ1-3|.
TGTGCCAGCAGCTTAACGACTGACACCATATATTTT
CASSLTTDTIYF
>.|TRBV28|12|TRBJ1-2|.
TGTGCCAGCAGTCCATGGGGGGATGGCTACACCTTC
CASSPWGDGYTF
>.|TRBV7-8|16|TRBJ2-1|.
TGTGCCAGCAGCCCTAGAGGGGGTCCAGCTTACAATGAGCAGTTCTTC
CASSPRGGPAYNEQFF
>.|TRBV27|15|TRBJ1-5|.
TGTGCCAGCAGTCAGTCGGCGGCGGGTGGCCAGCCCCAGCATTTT
CASSQSAAGGQPQHF
>.|TRBV28|13|TRBJ2-7|TRBD2
TGTGCCAGCGTCGGGGCGGGAGCTTATGAGCAGTACTTC
CASVGAGAYEQYF
>.|TRBV19|17|TRBJ1-5|.
TGTGCCAGTAGTATGGGGACAAATTATAATAGCAATCAGCCCCAGCATTTT
CASSMGTNYNSNQPQHF